This TCR beta chain was obtained from a study of T cell changes during pregnancy in multiple sclerosis. Trimming took 4 bases from V and 7 from J; bases not matched to a gene: 11. CDR1 SGHDN and CDR2 FVKESK come from the germline V gene. This CDR3 has 15 residues. The assay was immunoSEQ multiplex PCR, and TCRdb's table has in-frame clones only and misses some. The sample records roughly 64,000 clones, less than 95% being singletons. Sequences were derived from peripheral blood, sampled in the third trimester of pregnancy. The receptor was isolated from a female donor in good health, enrolled as a control in a pregnancy study. The chain carries TRBV14 and TRBJ2-7, with 9 bases identical to TRBD2. The CDR3 region is CASSRGLAPWGEQYF. CDR3 bases: TGTGCCAGCAGCCGCGGACTAGCGCCATGGGGTGAGCAGTACTTC.